The clone carrying this T cell receptor (beta chain) occurred many times. The antigen remains unidentified. CDR3 regions were amplified by Arm-PCR using iRepertoire HTBI primers to build TCR beta libraries. TCRdb passed the multiplex PCR reads through MiXCR, listing each CDR3 protein once. The sample lists under 250,000 distinct CDR3 sequences, around 20% seen once, with about 10% in the top ten. The time point is: newly diagnosed GD, antithyroid drugs for less than 3 months. From RNA extracted from PBMCs, the TCR library was made. This sample is part of a study of regulatory T cells in long-lasting Graves disease. The CDR3 is 13 residues long. Germline assignment: CDR1 SGHNT and CDR2 YENEEA. Trimming left V 5 bases short and J 0 bases short, with 4 bases between. Study-wide results and limits: Only a small sample size was used, which may have cut accuracy. With approximately 3,000 shared public clonotypes, persistent patients exceeded new patients, who shared over 950.

The same sample was also used in a study of T cells in Graves' hyperthyroidism and ophthalmopathy. In that study: Hyperthyroidism had been newly diagnosed in patients aged 18 to 65, and its duration was under 2 months. The HTBI primer set was used in a first-round RT-PCR of the TCR CDR3.

This TCR came from a woman in her twenties or thirties with Graves disease. The specimen comprised peripheral blood mononuclear cells (PBMCs), sampled at new diagnosis, from a patient treated with antithyroid drugs. V is TRBV11-3 and J is TRBJ1-4; D uncertain. The CDR3 bases are TGTGCCAGCAGCATTTCAACTAATGAAAAACTGTTTTTT. Translating gives CASSISTNEKLFF.